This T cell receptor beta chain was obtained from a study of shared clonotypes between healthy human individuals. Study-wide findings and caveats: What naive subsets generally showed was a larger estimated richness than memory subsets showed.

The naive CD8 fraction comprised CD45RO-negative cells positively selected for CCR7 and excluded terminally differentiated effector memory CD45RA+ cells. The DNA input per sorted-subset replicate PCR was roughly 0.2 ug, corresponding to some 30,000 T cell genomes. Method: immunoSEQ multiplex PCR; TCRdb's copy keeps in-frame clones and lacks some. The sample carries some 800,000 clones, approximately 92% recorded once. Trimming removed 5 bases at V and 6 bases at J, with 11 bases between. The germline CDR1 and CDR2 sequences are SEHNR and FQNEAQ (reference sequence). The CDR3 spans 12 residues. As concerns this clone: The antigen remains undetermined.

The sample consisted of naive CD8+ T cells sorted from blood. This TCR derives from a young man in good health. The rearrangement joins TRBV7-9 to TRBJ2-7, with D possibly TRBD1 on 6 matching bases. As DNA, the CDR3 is TGTGCCAGCAGCAAGACAGGTTCCGAGCAGTACTTC. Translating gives CASSKTGSEQYF.